What follows describes a single T cell receptor beta chain. The antigen is undetermined. The data stem from a study of long-term antiretroviral therapy in people with HIV. The study, taken as a whole, reports: Repertoires in HIV (unlike those of controls) had narrower CDR3 length ranges. Diversity remained lower than transplant donor controls, even though it increased after ART. Repertoire dominance by clones expanded before ART was seen at all time points. Blood specimens, gathered between about 2004 and 2018, were possibly obtained under older ART regimens.

The run of the v3.0 immunoSEQ assay was at survey level. TCRdb's copy holds only in-frame clones and misses some; the assay was immunoSEQ multiplex PCR. This table holds about 15,000 clones, nearly 80% found once. Germline loops: CDR1 SGHDT, CDR2 YYEEEE. CDR3 length: 14 amino acids. The V and J ends lost 4 bases and 8 bases respectively, with 15 bases between them. The input for sequencing was unsorted PBMCs, taken 3.2 years after starting antiretroviral therapy. The chain carries TRBV5-6 and TRBJ1-4, with D perhaps TRBD1 (6 bases). This TCR was recovered from a middle-aged woman with HIV. As DNA, the CDR3 is TGTGCCAGCAGCCAGGGGCTTATAGGGGAAAAACTGTTTTTT. It encodes CASSQGLIGEKLFF.